This TCR beta chain was found in a study of CD8 T cells in ankylosing spondylitis. This clonotype was observed at least ten times. The junction departs from germline at one end; a sequencing error may be responsible. Germline V gives CDR1 SGHAT, CDR2 FQNNGV. The CDR3 runs 11 residues. A single record per CDR3 protein comes from TCRdb applying MiXCR to the 5' RACE reads. The table includes 200,000 or so distinct CDR3 sequences, 15% to 20% detected once. The chain combines TRBV11-2 with TRBJ2-4; D not certain. Sequencing was done on a sample of blood, either unsorted or a sorted T cell fraction (not recorded which). The sequence derives from a male donor between 10 and 30 years old with ankylosing spondylitis or in good health (not recorded which). The CDR3 spells CASSSRVQTAF. CDR3 nucleotide sequence: TGTGCCAGCAGCTCTAGGGTTCAGACGGCCTTC.